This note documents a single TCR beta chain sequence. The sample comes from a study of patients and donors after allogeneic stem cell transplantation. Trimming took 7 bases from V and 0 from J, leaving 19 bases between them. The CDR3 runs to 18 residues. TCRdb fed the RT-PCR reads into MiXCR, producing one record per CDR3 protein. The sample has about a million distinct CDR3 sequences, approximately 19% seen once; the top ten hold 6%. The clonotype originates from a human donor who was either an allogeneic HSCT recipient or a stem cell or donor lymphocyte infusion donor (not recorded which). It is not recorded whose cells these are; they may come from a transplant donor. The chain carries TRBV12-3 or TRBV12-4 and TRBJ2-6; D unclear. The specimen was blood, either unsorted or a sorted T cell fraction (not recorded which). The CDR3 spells CASTMIRTGSSGANVLTF. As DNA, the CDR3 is TGTGCCAGCACCATGATACGGACGGGTTCCTCTGGGGCCAACGTCCTGACTTTC.